Listed here are 18 T cell receptor beta chains from one sample, sequenced in a study of Ad26.COV2.S vaccination and SARS-CoV-2 variants. As for treatment: roughly 18 received Ad26.COV2.S at low or high dose, single or two shots; roughly five received placebo; per-sample allocation not given. Specimens were obtained on day 63 following the first vaccine or placebo injection. The protocol was immunoSEQ multiplex PCR, while the TCRdb copy is restricted to in-frame clones and leaves out a portion. The sample includes hundreds of thousands of clones, 80% to 90% of them seen just once. Sequences were derived from peripheral blood, sampled in a trial of Ad26.COV2.S vaccine versus placebo. The source is a person aged 18-65 years who received the Ad26.COV2.S COVID-19 vaccine or a placebo.

The V gene is TRBV5-1, the J gene TRBJ2-1, with 11 bases matching TRBD2. The CDR3 consists of 16 residues. The germline gives CDR1 SGHRS, CDR2 YFSETQ. The V segment lost 0 bases and the J segment 7 bases; nucleotides outside the gene matches: 6. The CDR3 region has the DNA TGCGCCAGCAGCTTGGGGCTAGCGGGAGGAGGGAATGAGCAGTTCTTC. Protein: CASSLGLAGGGNEQFF.

This sequence joins TRBV29-1 and TRBJ2-1; 7 nucleotides match TRBD1. The V gene end was trimmed by 6 bases and the J gene end by 2 bases; junction bases not matched to a gene: 7. This CDR3 spans 14 amino acids. Germline V lookup: CDR1 SQVTM, CDR2 ANQGSEA. The CDR3 DNA sequence: TGCAGCGTCCCCTGGACAGGCACCTACAATGAGCAGTTCTTC. Its translation is CSVPWTGTYNEQFF.

V and J are TRBV19 and TRBJ1-2; 7 nucleotides match TRBD1. Trimming cost V 1 base and J 5 bases; bases outside gene matches: 4. The CDR3 loop spans 14 amino acids. Germline assignment: CDR1 LNHDA and CDR2 SQIVND (reference sequence). The CDR3 DNA sequence: TGTGCCAGTAGTATAGGAAACAGGGGATATGGCTACACCTTC. As protein: CASSIGNRGYGYTF.

V and J are TRBV5-5 and TRBJ1-6, with D possibly TRBD1 on 6 matching bases. Trimming took 2 bases from V and 7 from J, leaving 10 bases between them. This CDR3 has 14 residues. Germline V gene data show CDR1 as SGHKS and CDR2 as YYEKEE (reference sequence). In DNA form, the CDR3 reads TGTGCCAGCAGCTTTAACAGGGCCAATTCACCCCTCCACTTT. This gives the protein CASSFNRANSPLHF.

The chain joins TRBV5-8 to TRBJ2-1; D might be TRBD2 (6 bases). Germline assignment: CDR1 SGHTS and CDR2 YDEGEE. The CDR3 consists of 15 residues. Trimming cost V 0 bases and J 0 bases, with 7 bases left between them. The CDR3 here is CASSLGGDSYNEQFF. CDR3 DNA: TGTGCCAGCAGCTTGGGGGGGGACTCCTACAATGAGCAGTTCTTC.

The J gene is TRBJ1-5, the V gene TRBV2, with D unresolved. Per germline, CDR1 SNHLY and CDR2 FYNNEI. The ends were cut back, 4 bases at V and 7 bases at J, with 11 bases in the middle. The CDR3 loop spans 13 amino acids. CDR3 bases: TGTGCCAGCAGTGTTTGGTTGAACCAGCCCCAGCATTTT. Protein product: CASSVWLNQPQHF.

This clone was recorded only once. The chain links TRBV7-3 to TRBJ1-2; 8 bases are shared with TRBD1. Germline V gene data show CDR1 as SGHTA and CDR2 as FQGTGA. This CDR3 is 15 amino acids long. V lost 5 bases, J lost 8 bases, and 13 bases stayed unmatched. The CDR3 nucleotides are TGTGCCAGCAGCCCCGGTACAGGGGGGGTAGAGGGCTACACCTTC. It yields the protein CASSPGTGGVEGYTF.

The rearrangement joins TRBV28 to TRBJ1-1; D is perhaps TRBD1 (5 bases). The germline CDR1 and CDR2 sequences are MDHEN and SYDVKM. The CDR3 runs to 15 residues. Trimming took off 5 bases at V and 0 bases at J, with 13 bases between the two ends. The CDR3 is CASSPAGTVNTEAFF. In DNA, the CDR3 is TGTGCCAGCAGTCCAGCGGGGACCGTGAACACTGAAGCTTTCTTT. Complete variable domain (other parts from reference TRBV28 and TRBJ1-1): DVKVTQSSRYLVKRTGEKVFLECVQDMDHENMFWYRQDPGLGLRLIYFSYDVKMKEKGDIPEGYSVSREKKERFSLILESASTNQTSMYLCASSPAGTVNTEAFFGQGTRLTVV.

The chain couples TRBV28 to TRBJ2-1, with TRBD2 identical over 8 bases. Germline CDR1 reads MDHEN; CDR2 reads SYDVKM. The CDR3 is made up of 15 amino acids. V dropped 7 bases and J dropped 6; count of bases not matched to a gene: 11. CDR3 bases: TGTGCCAGCAACCTCCGGCGGGGGGCTTCCAATGAGCAGTTCTTC. It yields the protein CASNLRRGASNEQFF.

The chain uses TRBV15 and TRBJ2-7; the D call may be TRBD1 or TRBD2 (5 bases each). Deletions cut 3 bases from V and 5 bases from J, with 23 bases between. The germline V gene encodes CDR1 LNHNV and CDR2 YYDKDF (reference sequence). The CDR3 contains 17 residues. The CDR3 nucleotides are TGTGCCACCAGCAGTGGGTCCGGGACCTCCTATCTGAACGAGCAGTACTTC. This sequence encodes CATSSGSGTSYLNEQYF.

The chain links TRBV11-3 to TRBJ2-5; D is perhaps TRBD1 or TRBD2 (5 bases each). Trimming pared 4 bases from V and 5 bases from J, leaving 14 bases between. Germline V gene lookup returns CDR1 SGHNT and CDR2 YENEEA. The CDR3 has 14 residues. CDR3 coding DNA: TGTGCCAGCAGCTCTGGGGGAACCCGGGAGACCCAGTACTTC. It translates to CASSSGGTRETQYF.

The chain combines TRBV25-1 with TRBJ2-7; 7 nucleotides line up with TRBD1. V trimming: 0 bases; J trimming: 4 bases; junction bases outside the gene matches: 9. CDR3 length: 16 residues. Germline V gene data show CDR1 as MGHDK and CDR2 as SYGVNS. The CDR3 spells CASSEYGWDSPYEQYF. Here the CDR3 DNA reads TGTGCCAGCAGTGAATACGGATGGGACAGTCCGTACGAGCAGTACTTC.

In nucleotides, the CDR3 is TGTGCCAGTAGAACAGGGGCTAAAGCTTTCTTT. Translating it yields CASRTGAKAFF. This chain links TRBV19 with TRBJ1-1; 7 bases align to TRBD1. This CDR3 is 11 amino acids long. CDR1 is LNHDA and CDR2 is SQIVND in the germline V gene (reference sequence). The V and J ends lost 6 bases and 9 bases, in that order; junction bases with no gene match: 4.

This clone was counted a single time. The chain recombines TRBV7-9 with TRBJ1-1, with D possibly being TRBD1 (5 bases). The CDR3 sequence is 11 residues long. Trimming cost V 11 bases and J 6 bases, with 13 bases left between them. Germline V gene sequence: CDR1 SEHNR, CDR2 FQNEAQ (reference sequence). CDR3 sequence reads: CASGQFAEAFF. The CDR3, as DNA: TGTGCCTCGGGGCAGTTCGCTGAAGCTTTCTTT.

The J gene is TRBJ1-5, the V gene TRBV6-5; TRBD1 agrees at 7 bases. Germline assignment: CDR1 MNHEY and CDR2 SVGAGI. Germline trimming cut 6 bases from V and 7 bases from J; bases unmatched to any gene: 12. The CDR3 consists of 15 residues. The CDR3 is CASSPIDRARQPQHF. CDR3 DNA sequence: TGTGCCAGCAGCCCCATCGACAGGGCGAGACAGCCCCAGCATTTT.

This clone was detected only once. The chain has TRBV12-3 or TRBV12-4 and TRBJ1-2; D is ambiguous. The V gene lost 5 bases and the J gene lost 5 bases, with 9 bases spanning the gap. The CDR3 covers 12 residues. CDR3 loop: CASSRVGYGYTF. DNA for the CDR3: TGTGCCAGCAGTAGGGTAGGATATGGCTACACCTTC.

This chain uses TRBV5-1 with TRBJ2-1; D remains unclear. Germline-derived CDR1 and CDR2 are SGHRS and YFSETQ. The CDR3 is 15 residues long. Trimming took off 1 base at V and 0 bases at J, with 8 bases between the two ends. The CDR3 DNA reads as TGCGCCAGCAGCTTGACTGGCCTCTCCTACAATGAGCAGTTCTTC. This sequence encodes CASSLTGLSYNEQFF.

The table lists this clone with a count of one. This sequence joins TRBV9 and TRBJ2-1, with D unclear. The V end was cut by 0 bases, the J end by 7 bases, with 17 bases between. This CDR3 is built from 16 residues. The germline V gene has CDR1 SGDLS and CDR2 YYNGEE. The CDR3: CASSVEVTPILNEQFF. In DNA form, the CDR3 reads TGTGCCAGCAGCGTAGAGGTGACCCCGATACTGAATGAGCAGTTCTTC. Variable domain in full (rest from reference TRBV9 and TRBJ2-1): DSGVTQTPKHLITATGQRVTLRCSPRSGDLSVYWYQQSLDQGLQFLIQYYNGEERAKGNILERFSAQQFPDLHSELNLSSLELGDSALYFCASSVEVTPILNEQFFGPGTRLTVL.